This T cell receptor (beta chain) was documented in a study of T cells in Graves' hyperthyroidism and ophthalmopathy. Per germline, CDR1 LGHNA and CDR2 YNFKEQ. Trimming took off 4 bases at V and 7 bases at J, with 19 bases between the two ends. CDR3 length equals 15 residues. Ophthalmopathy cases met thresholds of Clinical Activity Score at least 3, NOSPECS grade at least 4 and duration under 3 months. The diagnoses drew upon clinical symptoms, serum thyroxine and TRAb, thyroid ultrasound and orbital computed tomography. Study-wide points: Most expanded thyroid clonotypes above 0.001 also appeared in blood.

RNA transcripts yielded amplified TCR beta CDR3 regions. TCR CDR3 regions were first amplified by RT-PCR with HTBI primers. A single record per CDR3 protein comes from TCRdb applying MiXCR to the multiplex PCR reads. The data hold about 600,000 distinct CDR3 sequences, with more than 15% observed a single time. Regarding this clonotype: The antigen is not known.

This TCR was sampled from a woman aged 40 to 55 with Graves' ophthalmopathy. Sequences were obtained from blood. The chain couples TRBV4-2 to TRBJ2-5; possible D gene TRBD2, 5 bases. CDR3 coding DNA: TGTGCCAGCAGCCCCTCTACCCGCGTTGGAGGGACCCAGTACTTC. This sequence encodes CASSPSTRVGGTQYF.